The entry below gives a single TCR beta chain sequence along with its context. The length of the CDR3 is 15 residues. V shed 2 bases and J 2 bases; nucleotides not matched to a gene: 3. CDR1 SGHNT and CDR2 YYREEE come from the germline V gene (reference sequence). MiXCR, applied by TCRdb to the 5' RACE reads, yields one record per CDR3 protein. The sample includes 65,000 to 75,000 distinct CDR3 sequences, around a tenth seen only once; the top ten take 3% to 4%. This sample is drawn from a study of early T cells in non-severe SARS-CoV-2 infection. The specimen was whole blood. The clonotype originates from an adult who was a healthcare worker with PCR-confirmed SARS-CoV-2 infection or an uninfected control (not recorded which). J is TRBJ2-5 and V is TRBV5-4, with 10 bases matching TRBD2. CDR3 sequence: CASSLRLAGQETQYF. The CDR3 DNA sequence: TGTGCCAGCAGCTTACGACTAGCGGGTCAAGAGACCCAGTACTTC.